This TCR beta chain was obtained from a study of blood T cell repertoires in COVID-19. Across the whole study: The United States, Italy and Spain were the sources of the acute and convalescent COVID-19 samples. T cells, B-cell-depleted T cells, or PBMCs supplied cDNA or gDNA.

Original analysis: For nucleated cells, counts were estimated from reference gene primer amplification. Clones were read by immunoSEQ multiplex PCR, and TCRdb kept only the in-frame ones, dropping some. The V and J calls and clone size were taken over from that table, and D and trimming were inferred from the DNA. The table lists roughly 270,000 clones, approximately 85% of them singletons. This sequence was found in a man in his fifties with active or convalescent COVID-19. The sample comprised peripheral blood.

CDR3: CASSFDRAGELFF. CDR3 in DNA: TGTGCCAGCAGCTTCGACAGGGCCGGGGAGCTGTTTTTT. The chain links TRBV11-2 to TRBJ2-2; 7 bases fit TRBD1. CDR1 is SGHAT, CDR2 FQNNGV, per germline. The CDR3 has 13 residues. The J segment lost 6 bases and the V segment lost 3 bases, leaving 1 base of the junction unmatched.